These 25 T cell receptor beta chains share one sample of origin, sequenced in a study of neurological immune-mediated disorders. MiXCR, run by TCRdb on the 5' RACE reads, gives a single entry per CDR3 protein. Among about 10,000 distinct CDR3 sequences listed, approximately 22% were seen once. Sequenced: CD8+ T cells from blood. Receptors originate from a woman aged 40 to 50 with multiple sclerosis.

In its sample, this clonotype was seen many times. V is TRBV5-5 and J is TRBJ1-4; no reliable D call. From germline, CDR1 is SGHKS and CDR2 YYEKEE (reference sequence). V gave up 2 bases and J gave up 8 bases, with 4 bases separating them. The CDR3 totals 11 residues. CDR3 amino acids: CASSFREKLFF. As DNA, the CDR3 is TGTGCCAGCAGCTTTCGGGAAAAACTGTTTTTT.

This clonotype was found many times. At one of its ends the junction is not consistent with the germline gene, which may arise from a read error. V usage is TRBV27 and J usage is TRBJ1-2; D is possibly TRBD1 (6 bases). This CDR3 is built from 17 residues. CDR1 MNHEY and CDR2 SMNVEV come from the germline V gene (reference sequence). CDR3 amino acids: CTSSLPGHLRANYGYTF. Here the CDR3 DNA reads TGCACCAGCAGTTTACCGGGACACCTTCGGGCGAACTATGGCTACACCTTC.

This clonotype was found many times. This chain links TRBV29-1 with TRBJ2-1; the D gene is possibly TRBD2 (5 bases). Per germline, CDR1 SQVTM and CDR2 ANQGSEA. This CDR3 is built from 14 residues. Trimming left V 5 bases short and J 0 bases short, with 11 bases between. This CDR3 reads CSVQAGFSYNEQFF. CDR3 nucleotides: TGCAGCGTTCAGGCGGGTTTCTCCTACAATGAGCAGTTCTTC.

This clonotype was counted at least ten times. V is TRBV6-5 and J is TRBJ2-7; 8 bases agree with TRBD2. CDR1 and CDR2 from the germline V gene are MNHEY and SVGAGI. The ends lost 6 bases at V and 3 bases at J; junction bases unmatched: 10. The CDR3 contains 15 residues. The CDR3 DNA is TGTGCCAGCAGCCCCCTACTAGCGGAGCACTACGAGCAGTACTTC. Protein sequence: CASSPLLAEHYEQYF.

This clonotype was found many times. The chain is built from TRBV5-1 and TRBJ2-1; D is unresolved. Per germline, CDR1 SGHRS and CDR2 YFSETQ. The CDR3 spans 12 residues. V lost 0 bases and J lost 7, with 5 bases in between. The CDR3 is CASSLAGNEQFF. In DNA form, the CDR3 reads TGCGCCAGCAGCTTGGCCGGGAATGAGCAGTTCTTC.

This clonotype was counted ten times or more. The J gene is TRBJ2-7, the V gene TRBV3-1, with a possible D match to TRBD2 (5 bases). CDR1 and CDR2 (germline): LGHDT, YNNKEL (reference sequence). The CDR3 runs 14 residues. Trimming took 1 base from V and 4 from J, leaving 11 bases between them. CDR3: CASSQVRTPYEQYF. CDR3 bases: TGTGCCAGCAGCCAAGTGCGGACTCCGTACGAGCAGTACTTC.

This clonotype was observed many times. This rearrangement joins TRBV5-1 to TRBJ2-1; 7 bases fit TRBD1. The germline V gene encodes CDR1 SGHRS and CDR2 YFSETQ. J gave up 8 bases and V 4 bases, and 3 bases lay outside the gene matches. CDR3 length equals 12 residues. DNA for the CDR3: TGCGCCAGCAGCGCAACAGGGGATGAGCAGTTCTTC. Amino acid sequence: CASSATGDEQFF.

This clonotype was detected many times. This chain uses TRBV20-1 with TRBJ2-1; 8 bases fit TRBD2. Germline CDR1 is DFQATT and CDR2 is SNEGSKA (reference sequence). V trimming: 6 bases; J trimming: 6 bases; junction bases outside the gene matches: 10. The CDR3 is 14 amino acids. CDR3: CSARGLDQGNEQFF. The CDR3 bases are TGCAGTGCCCGGGGACTAGATCAAGGCAATGAGCAGTTCTTC.

In its sample, this clonotype was seen many times. This chain links TRBV7-9 with TRBJ1-1, with 8 bases that match TRBD1. V lost 5 bases to trimming and J lost 6 bases; unmatched junction nucleotides: 8. The CDR3 covers 14 residues. From germline, CDR1 is SEHNR and CDR2 FQNEAQ (reference sequence). The CDR3: CASSPTGGVPEAFF. CDR3 nucleotides: TGTGCCAGCAGCCCCACAGGGGGGGTCCCTGAAGCTTTCTTT.

This clonotype was picked up many times. One base away lies a much larger clone, so this may be a sequencing read error. The chain has TRBV7-2 and TRBJ2-3; D ambiguous. The germline V gene encodes CDR1 SGHTA and CDR2 FQGNSA. The V end was cut by 0 bases, the J end by 2 bases, with 0 bases between. The CDR3 contains 12 residues. CDR3 loop: CASSLATDTQYF. The CDR3 DNA reads TGTGCCAGCAGCTTAGCCACAGATACGCAGTATTTT.

The chain is built from TRBV4-2 and TRBJ2-4, with TRBD2 identical over 13 bases. CDR3 length: 21 amino acids. In germline, CDR1 is LGHNA, CDR2 YNFKEQ. The junction had 15 bases not matched to a gene; V was cut back by 4 bases and J by 0 bases. CDR3 region: CASSLRTSGGPGGRAKNIQYF. As DNA, the CDR3 is TGTGCCAGCAGCCTCCGGACTAGCGGGGGCCCCGGGGGGAGAGCCAAAAACATTCAGTACTTC.

At least ten counts were recorded for this clonotype. V and J are TRBV15 and TRBJ1-2; TRBD1 agrees at 8 bases. The CDR3 has 14 amino acids. Germline V gene data show CDR1 as LNHNV and CDR2 as YYDKDF (reference sequence). V was pared by 3 bases and J by 1 base, with 1 base of the junction left unmatched. The DNA for the CDR3 is TGTGCCACCAGCAGGACAGGGGTTAACTATGGCTACACCTTC. Translated: CATSRTGVNYGYTF.

The V gene is TRBV5-1, the J gene TRBJ2-3, with D perhaps matching TRBD1 (5 bases). Trimming shortened V by 2 bases and J by 4 bases, and 8 bases separated the two germline ends. Germline CDR1 is SGHRS and CDR2 is YFSETQ. The CDR3 runs 13 residues. CDR3: CASSLQEPDTQYF. The CDR3 DNA follows: TGCGCCAGCAGCTTACAGGAGCCAGATACGCAGTATTTT.

V usage is TRBV5-8 and J usage is TRBJ2-2; TRBD1 might be the D (5 bases). CDR1 and CDR2 (germline): SGHTS, YDEGEE. The germline V and J ends were trimmed by 0 bases and 0 bases, with 9 bases remaining between them. This CDR3 comprises 16 residues. CDR3 nucleotides: TGTGCCAGCAGCTTGGGGGCAGGGCCGAACACCGGGGAGCTGTTTTTT. Amino acid sequence: CASSLGAGPNTGELFF.

This chain connects TRBV29-1 to TRBJ2-7; 9 bases match TRBD1. The CDR3 covers 15 residues. With 2 bases clipped from V and 0 bases from J, the junction kept 5 bases outside the gene matches. Germline V gene lookup returns CDR1 SQVTM and CDR2 ANQGSEA. Here the CDR3 DNA reads TGCAGCGTTGAAAAAGAACAGGGGGCCTCCTACGAGCAGTACTTC. Amino acids: CSVEKEQGASYEQYF.

This clonotype was seen many times. This chain links TRBV29-1 with TRBJ2-1; 13 bases map to TRBD2. Trimming took 3 bases from V and 1 from J; bases not matched to a gene: 9. Germline loops: CDR1 SQVTM, CDR2 ANQGSEA. CDR3 size: 18 residues. Written as DNA, the CDR3 is TGCAGCGTTGAGGGTGGACTAGCGGGGGCTGTATCCTACAATGAGCAGTTCTTC. It codes for CSVEGGLAGAVSYNEQFF.

Ten or more counts support this clonotype. The genes are TRBV4-1 and TRBJ1-2; D call uncertain. The CDR3 is made up of 14 amino acids. V dropped 3 bases and J dropped 1 base, with 9 bases sitting between them. Germline V gene lookup returns CDR1 MGHRA and CDR2 YSYEKL. Written as DNA, the CDR3 is TGCGCCAGCAGCCAGGTACACAGTAACTATGGCTACACCTTC. Protein product: CASSQVHSNYGYTF.

This clonotype is classed as medium-sized. The chain joins TRBV9 to TRBJ2-5; 8 bases fit TRBD2. Losses at the gene ends were 0 bases for V and 1 base for J; bases not matched to a gene: 5. Germline CDR1 reads SGDLS; CDR2 reads YYNGEE. The CDR3 runs 16 residues. CDR3 coding DNA: TGTGCCAGCAGCGTAGGGGCGGGGGGCCGCCAAGAGACCCAGTACTTC. It is translated as CASSVGAGGRQETQYF.

This clonotype was counted ten times or more. The chain recombines TRBV29-1 with TRBJ1-2; D perhaps matches TRBD1 (6 bases). The CDR3 length is 20 residues. Trimming shortened V by 5 bases and J by 5 bases, and 36 bases separated the two germline ends. CDR1 SQVTM and CDR2 ANQGSEA come from the germline V gene. The CDR3 is CSVHTPAWRGTTFEGYGYTF. CDR3 nucleotides: TGCAGCGTTCACACCCCCGCCTGGAGGGGGACGACCTTTGAGGGATATGGCTACACCTTC.

In this sample, this clonotype turned up many times. This sequence joins TRBV12-3 or TRBV12-4 and TRBJ1-2; D may be TRBD1 (6 bases). CDR3 length equals 12 residues. Between the trimmed V and J ends, which lost 7 bases and 4 bases, there was a span of 10 bases. The CDR3 reads CASTEGGYGYTF. CDR3 nucleotide sequence: TGTGCCAGCACGGAGGGGGGCTATGGCTACACCTTC.

This clonotype was seen many times. The chain has TRBV9 and TRBJ1-2; no definite D call. The CDR3 spans 13 residues. Trimming removed 2 bases at V and 8 bases at J, with 13 bases between. Germline-derived CDR1 and CDR2 are SGDLS and YYNGEE. Here the CDR3 reads CASSVSDSTGYTF. As DNA, the CDR3 is TGTGCCAGCAGCGTGTCCGACTCGACCGGCTACACCTTC.

This clonotype was counted many times. The chain recombines TRBV6-1 with TRBJ2-6; no clear D gene. CDR1 is MNHNS, CDR2 SASEGT, per germline. Trimming removed 1 base at V and 2 bases at J, with 6 bases between. CDR3 length equals 15 residues. CDR3 bases: TGTGCCAGCAGTGAAGACGTAACTGGGGCCAACGTCCTGACTTTC. Its protein is CASSEDVTGANVLTF.

The chain has TRBV27 and TRBJ2-2, with D tentatively TRBD1 or TRBD2 (5 bases each). Per germline, CDR1 MNHEY and CDR2 SMNVEV (reference sequence). CDR3 length equals 13 residues. Trimming removed 0 bases at V and 6 bases at J, with 5 bases between. In DNA form, the CDR3 reads TGTGCCAGCAGTTTATCGGGGGCCGGGGAGCTGTTTTTT. Amino acid sequence: CASSLSGAGELFF.

This clonotype is classed as medium-sized. The rearrangement uses TRBV4-1 and TRBJ1-2; 12 bases fit TRBD1. Germline values: CDR1 MGHRA, CDR2 YSYEKL. Trimming at V came to 2 bases and at J to 5 bases, leaving 12 bases not matched to a gene. The CDR3 has 18 amino acids. The CDR3 spells CASSQPWAGQGADYGYTF. CDR3 nucleotides: TGCGCCAGCAGCCAACCCTGGGCGGGACAGGGGGCGGATTATGGCTACACCTTC.

This clonotype is classed as medium-sized. The rearrangement uses TRBV7-6 and TRBJ1-1; D is perhaps TRBD1 (6 bases). Trimming removed 5 bases at V and 1 base at J, with 14 bases between. The CDR3 consists of 15 residues. Germline V gene lookup returns CDR1 SGHVS and CDR2 FNYEAQ. In DNA form, the CDR3 reads TGTGCCAGCAGCCCCAAACAACAGGGGAACACTGAAGCTTTCTTT. It specifies CASSPKQQGNTEAFF.